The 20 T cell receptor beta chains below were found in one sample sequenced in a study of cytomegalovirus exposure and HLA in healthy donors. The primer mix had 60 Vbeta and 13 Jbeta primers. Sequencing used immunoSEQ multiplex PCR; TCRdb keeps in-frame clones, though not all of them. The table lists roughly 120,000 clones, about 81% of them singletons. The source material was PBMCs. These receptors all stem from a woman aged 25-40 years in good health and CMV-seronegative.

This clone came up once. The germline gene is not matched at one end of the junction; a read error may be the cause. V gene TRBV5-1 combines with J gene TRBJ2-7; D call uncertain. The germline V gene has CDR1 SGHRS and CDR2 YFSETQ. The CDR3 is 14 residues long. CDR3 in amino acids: CASSLVPGNYERYF. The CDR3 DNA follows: TGCGCCAGCAGCTTGGTACCGGGTAACTACGAGCGGTACTTC.

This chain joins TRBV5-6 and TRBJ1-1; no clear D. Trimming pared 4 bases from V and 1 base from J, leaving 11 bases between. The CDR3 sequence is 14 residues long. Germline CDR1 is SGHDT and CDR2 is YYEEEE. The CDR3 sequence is CASSRTTANTEAFF. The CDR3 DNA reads TGTGCCAGCAGCCGAACCACAGCGAACACTGAAGCTTTCTTT.

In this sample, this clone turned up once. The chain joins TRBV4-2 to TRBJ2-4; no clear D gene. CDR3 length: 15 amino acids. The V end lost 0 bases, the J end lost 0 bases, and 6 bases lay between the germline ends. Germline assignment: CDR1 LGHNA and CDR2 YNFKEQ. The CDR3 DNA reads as TGTGCCAGCAGCCAAGACGCACTAGCCAAAAACATTCAGTACTTC. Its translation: CASSQDALAKNIQYF.

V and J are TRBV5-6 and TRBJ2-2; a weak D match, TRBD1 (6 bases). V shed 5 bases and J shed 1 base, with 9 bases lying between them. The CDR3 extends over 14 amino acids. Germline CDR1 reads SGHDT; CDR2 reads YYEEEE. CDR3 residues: CASRSTGNTGELFF. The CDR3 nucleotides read TGTGCCAGCAGGTCGACAGGGAACACCGGGGAGCTGTTTTTT.

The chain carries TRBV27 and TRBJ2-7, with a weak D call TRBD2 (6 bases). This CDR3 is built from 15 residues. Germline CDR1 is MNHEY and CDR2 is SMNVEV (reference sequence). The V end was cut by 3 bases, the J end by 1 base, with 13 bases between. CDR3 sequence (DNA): TGTGCCAGCAGTTTGGCCACCGGGGGATCCTACGAGCAGTACTTC. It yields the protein CASSLATGGSYEQYF.

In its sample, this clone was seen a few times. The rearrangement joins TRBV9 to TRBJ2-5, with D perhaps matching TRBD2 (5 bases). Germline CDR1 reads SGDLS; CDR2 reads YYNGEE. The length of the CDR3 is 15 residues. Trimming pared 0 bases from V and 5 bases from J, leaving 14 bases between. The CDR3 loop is CASSVASARGETQYF. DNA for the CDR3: TGTGCCAGCAGCGTAGCATCAGCGAGAGGGGAGACCCAGTACTTC.

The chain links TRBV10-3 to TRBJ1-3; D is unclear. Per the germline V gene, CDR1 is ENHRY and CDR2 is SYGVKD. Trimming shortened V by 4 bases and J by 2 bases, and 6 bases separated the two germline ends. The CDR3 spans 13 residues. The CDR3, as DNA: TGTGCCATCAGTGCTGTTGCTGGAAACACCATATATTTT. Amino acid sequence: CAISAVAGNTIYF.

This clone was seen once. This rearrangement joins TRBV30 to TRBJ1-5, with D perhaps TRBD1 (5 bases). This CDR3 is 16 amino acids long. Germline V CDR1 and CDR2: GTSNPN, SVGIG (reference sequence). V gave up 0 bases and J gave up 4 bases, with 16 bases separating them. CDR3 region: CAWSVHGRGENQPQHF. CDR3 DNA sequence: TGTGCCTGGAGTGTACACGGGAGAGGGGAGAATCAGCCCCAGCATTTT.

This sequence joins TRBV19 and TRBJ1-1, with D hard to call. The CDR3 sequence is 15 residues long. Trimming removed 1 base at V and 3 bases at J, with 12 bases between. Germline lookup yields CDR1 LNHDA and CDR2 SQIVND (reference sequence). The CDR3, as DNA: TGTGCCAGTAGTATAGCTGTTGTCCCGGACACTGAAGCTTTCTTT. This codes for CASSIAVVPDTEAFF.

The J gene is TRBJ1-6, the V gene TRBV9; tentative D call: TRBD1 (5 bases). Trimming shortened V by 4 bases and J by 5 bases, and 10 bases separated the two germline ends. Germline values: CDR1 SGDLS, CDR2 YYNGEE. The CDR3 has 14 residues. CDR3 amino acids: CASSPGHDNSPLHF. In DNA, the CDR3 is TGTGCCAGCAGCCCCGGACACGATAATTCACCCCTCCACTTT.

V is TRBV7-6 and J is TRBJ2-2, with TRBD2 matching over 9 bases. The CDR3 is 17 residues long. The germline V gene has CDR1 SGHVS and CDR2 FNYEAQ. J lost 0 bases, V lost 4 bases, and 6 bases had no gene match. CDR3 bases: TGTGCCAGCAGCTATCCTAGCGGGGATACGAACACCGGGGAGCTGTTTTTT. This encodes CASSYPSGDTNTGELFF.

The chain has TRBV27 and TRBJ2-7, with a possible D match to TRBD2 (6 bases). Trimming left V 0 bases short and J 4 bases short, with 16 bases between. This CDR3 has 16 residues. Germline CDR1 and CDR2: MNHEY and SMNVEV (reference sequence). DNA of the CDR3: TGTGCCAGCAGTTTATCGTGGAGGGGCTTCGGGTACGAGCAGTACTTC. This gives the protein CASSLSWRGFGYEQYF.

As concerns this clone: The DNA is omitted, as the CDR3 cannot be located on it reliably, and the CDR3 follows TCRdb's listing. The CDR3 loop reads CASSFAPGSLSGNTIYF. The chain is built from TRBV12-1 and TRBJ1-3; the table's TRBD1 call for D was not verified on the DNA. TRBV12-1 corresponds to a pseudogene. 17 amino acids form the CDR3, both terminal residues included.

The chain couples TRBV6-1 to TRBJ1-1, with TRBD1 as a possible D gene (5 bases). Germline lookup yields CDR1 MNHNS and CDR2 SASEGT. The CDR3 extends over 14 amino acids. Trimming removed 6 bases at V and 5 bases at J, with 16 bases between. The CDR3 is CASSLLRGGTEAFF. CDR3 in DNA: TGTGCCAGCAGCCTCCTTAGGGGAGGGACTGAAGCTTTCTTT.

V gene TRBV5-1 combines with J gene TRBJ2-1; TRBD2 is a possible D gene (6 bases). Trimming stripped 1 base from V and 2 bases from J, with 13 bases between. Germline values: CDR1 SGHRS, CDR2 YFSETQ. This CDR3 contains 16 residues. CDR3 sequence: CASSLRPERAYNEQFF. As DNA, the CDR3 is TGCGCCAGCAGCTTGCGGCCTGAGCGGGCCTACAATGAGCAGTTCTTC.

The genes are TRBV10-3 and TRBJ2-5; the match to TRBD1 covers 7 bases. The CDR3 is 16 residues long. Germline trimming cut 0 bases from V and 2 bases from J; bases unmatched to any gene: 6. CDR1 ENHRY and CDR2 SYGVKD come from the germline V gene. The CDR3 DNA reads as TGTGCCATCAGTGAGTCGACGGGACAGATACAAGAGACCCAGTACTTC. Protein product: CAISESTGQIQETQYF.

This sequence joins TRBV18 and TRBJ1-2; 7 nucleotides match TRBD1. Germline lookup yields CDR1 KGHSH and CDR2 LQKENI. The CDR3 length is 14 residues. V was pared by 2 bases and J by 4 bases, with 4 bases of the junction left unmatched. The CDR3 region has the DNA TGTGCCAGCTCACCAAATACAGGGGCCTATGGCTACACCTTC. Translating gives CASSPNTGAYGYTF.

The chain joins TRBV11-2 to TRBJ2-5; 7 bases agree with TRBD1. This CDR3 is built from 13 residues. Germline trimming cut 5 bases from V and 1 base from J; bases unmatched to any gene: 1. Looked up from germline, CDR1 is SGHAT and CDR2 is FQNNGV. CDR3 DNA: TGTGCCAGCAGCCGGGACAGCCAAGAGACCCAGTACTTC. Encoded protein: CASSRDSQETQYF.

CDR3 sequence reads: CASSLRTGGTEAFF. CDR3 coding DNA: TGTGCCAGCAGCCTTAGGACAGGGGGCACTGAAGCTTTCTTT. J is TRBJ1-1 and V is TRBV11-3; 10 bases map to TRBD1. Trimming took 5 bases from V and 4 from J; bases not matched to a gene: 4. The CDR3 covers 14 residues. Germline V CDR1 and CDR2: SGHNT, YENEEA.

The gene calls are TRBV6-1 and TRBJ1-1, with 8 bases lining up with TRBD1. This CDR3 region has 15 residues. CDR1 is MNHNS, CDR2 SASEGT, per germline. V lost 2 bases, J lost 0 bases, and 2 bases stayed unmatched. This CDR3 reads CASSETDRVNTEAFF. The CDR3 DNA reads TGTGCCAGCAGTGAAACGGACAGGGTGAACACTGAAGCTTTCTTT.